The 10 T cell receptor beta chains in this list originate from one sample, sequenced in a study of T cells in Graves' hyperthyroidism and ophthalmopathy. RNA transcripts gave rise to amplified TCR beta CDR3 regions. The HTBI primer set served for first-round RT-PCR of the TCR CDR3. One entry per CDR3 protein results from TCRdb running MiXCR on the multiplex PCR reads. This sample carries about 560,000 distinct CDR3 sequences, approximately 15% of them seen once, and the ten largest clones take around 19%. The sequencing input was blood. These receptors all come from a woman between 18 and 29 years old with Graves' hyperthyroidism.

This clonotype was picked up a small number of times. A read error may account for a junction end that differs from germline. The rearrangement joins TRBV12-3 or TRBV12-4 to TRBJ1-3, with D unclear. The CDR3 loop spans 14 amino acids. The CDR3 is CASSPSWPGDTIYF. The CDR3 DNA follows: TGTGCCAGCAGTCCCTCTTGGCCTGGAGACACCATATATTTT.

This clonotype was detected ten times or more. The CDR3 bases are TGCAGTGCTGCCTGGACTAGCGGGCGTGAGCAGTTCTTC. Its translation is CSAAWTSGREQFF. This rearrangement joins TRBV20-1 to TRBJ2-1, with 11 bases aligning to TRBD2. V lost 5 bases and J lost 9; bases outside the gene matches: 6. This CDR3 spans 13 amino acids. Germline CDR1 DFQATT, CDR2 SNEGSKA (reference sequence).

This clonotype has a count of ten or more. This chain joins TRBV28 and TRBJ1-4; 8 bases match TRBD1. This CDR3 contains 14 residues. The germline V gene has CDR1 MDHEN and CDR2 SYDVKM. The V and J ends lost 2 bases and 6 bases, in that order; junction bases with no gene match: 2. This chain's CDR3 is CASSLQGADEKLFF. In DNA form, the CDR3 reads TGTGCCAGCAGTTTACAGGGGGCTGATGAAAAACTGTTTTTT.

This clonotype was observed a handful of times. The junction differs from germline at one of its ends, possibly a read error. The rearrangement joins TRBV6-2 or TRBV6-3 to TRBJ1-2; D call uncertain. CDR1 and CDR2 (germline): MNHEY, SVGEGT. This CDR3 is 15 amino acids long. In DNA form, the CDR3 reads TGTGCCAGCACTTACTGGGAGGGAGGCCTCTATGGCTACACCTTC. Translating gives CASTYWEGGLYGYTF.

V usage is TRBV15 and J usage is TRBJ2-1, with 8 bases fitting TRBD2. Germline CDR1 and CDR2: LNHNV and YYDKDF (reference sequence). The CDR3 sequence is 12 residues long. J was trimmed by 9 bases and V by 8 bases; bases with no gene match: 6. CDR3 bases: TGTGCCACCGGGGGACTAGACCGTGAGCAGTTCTTC. Translated: CATGGLDREQFF.

This clonotype was seen a few times. The chain has TRBV27 and TRBJ2-7; 10 nucleotides line up with TRBD1. V lost 4 bases, J lost 3 bases, and 9 bases stayed unmatched. Germline V gene data show CDR1 as MNHEY and CDR2 as SMNVEV (reference sequence). The CDR3 totals 16 residues. This CDR3 is CASSSPRGQGGYEQYF. Here the CDR3 DNA reads TGTGCCAGCAGTTCCCCACGAGGACAGGGGGGCTACGAGCAGTACTTC.

This clonotype was recorded at least ten times. V gene TRBV12-3 or TRBV12-4 combines with J gene TRBJ2-7, with D perhaps being TRBD1 or TRBD2 (7 bases each). V lost 6 bases, J lost 4 bases, and 19 bases lay in between. This CDR3 region has 15 residues. This chain's CDR3 is CASSPREGAVYEQYF. In DNA, the CDR3 is TGTGCCAGCAGCCCAAGGGAGGGGGCCGTATACGAGCAGTACTTC.

This clonotype has a handful of counts. The chain is built from TRBV6-1 and TRBJ1-2, with TRBD1 matching over 7 bases. The CDR3 contains 13 residues. The J segment lost 8 bases and the V segment lost 7 bases, leaving 10 bases of the junction unmatched. The germline V gene encodes CDR1 MNHNS and CDR2 SASEGT. The DNA for the CDR3 is TGTGCCAGCACCCCCGGGACAGCTTCGGGCTACACCTTC. Its translation: CASTPGTASGYTF.

This clonotype was detected only a few times. The CDR3 sequence: CATSRSPGPSNEQFF. As DNA, the CDR3 is TGTGCCACCAGCAGAAGCCCGGGCCCCAGCAATGAGCAGTTCTTC. This chain joins TRBV15 and TRBJ2-1, with D unclear. The CDR3 spans 15 residues. CDR1 is LNHNV, CDR2 YYDKDF, per germline (reference sequence). Trimming took 2 bases from V and 6 from J, leaving 14 bases between them. Full variable domain (missing parts from reference TRBV15 and TRBJ2-1): DAMVIQNPRYQVTQFGKPVTLSCSQTLNHNVMYWYQQKSSQAPKLLFHYYDKDFNNEADTPDNFQSRRPNTSFCFLDIRSPGLGDTAMYLCATSRSPGPSNEQFFGPGTRLTVL.

The rearrangement joins TRBV25-1 to TRBJ2-1; 10 bases fit TRBD1. The V segment lost 4 bases and the J segment 8 bases; nucleotides outside the gene matches: 5. Germline V gene lookup returns CDR1 MGHDK and CDR2 SYGVNS. The length of the CDR3 is 14 residues. The CDR3 DNA is TGTGCCAGCAGTGGGGACAGGGGAGGTTATGAGCAGTTCTTC. It is translated as CASSGDRGGYEQFF.